This is a list of T cell receptor beta chains from one sample in a study of cytomegalovirus exposure and HLA in healthy donors. Clones were sequenced by immunoSEQ multiplex PCR, and TCRdb holds only the in-frame ones, with some missing. The sample gives roughly 130,000 clones, less than 85% of which show up once; 3.5% to 5% is in the top ten. What was sequenced was PBMCs. Source of these receptors: a man aged 18 to 30 in good health and CMV-seropositive. CDR3s include the opening cysteine and the closing phenylalanine or tryptophan. Each record gives: V gene, J gene, D gene, clone size, CDR3 protein, CDR3 DNA. The D gene is left open where the match is weak. Only some rows state a clone size, as once, few, many or a class for expanded clones.

>TRBV9|TRBJ2-7|TRBD2|NA
CASSPSGGPLNEQYF
TGTGCCAGCAGCCCTAGCGGGGGTCCTTTAAACGAGCAGTACTTC
>TRBV27|TRBJ2-3|TRBD2|NA
CASRGLAHLGDTQYF
TGTGCCAGCAGGGGACTAGCGCATTTGGGAGATACGCAGTATTTT
>TRBV18|TRBJ2-3|TRBD2|NA
CASSPPGVAGEVDTQYF
TGTGCCAGCTCACCACCGGGGGTAGCGGGAGAGGTTGATACGCAGTATTTT
>TRBV10-3|TRBJ2-7|NA|NA
CAISPQGSGVYEQYF
TGTGCCATCAGCCCCCAGGGGTCGGGCGTGTACGAGCAGTACTTC
>TRBV7-7|TRBJ2-3|NA|NA
CASSPAQGRVTDTQYF
TGTGCTAGCAGCCCTGCTCAGGGGAGGGTCACAGATACGCAGTATTTT
>TRBV5-5|TRBJ1-5|NA|NA
CASSLNMERGNQPQHF
TGTGCCAGCAGCTTGAATATGGAGCGTGGCAATCAGCCCCAGCATTTT
>TRBV27|TRBJ1-1|NA|NA
CASSLRQGTAFF
TGTGCCAGCAGCCTCAGGCAGGGGACGGCTTTCTTT
>TRBV6-1|TRBJ2-5|NA|NA
CASRGLLGQETQYF
TGTGCCAGCAGGGGACTGTTGGGACAAGAGACCCAGTACTTC
>TRBV6-5|TRBJ2-1|NA|few
CASSFSGANYNEQFF
TGTGCCAGCAGTTTTAGCGGAGCAAACTACAATGAGCAGTTCTTC
>TRBV9|TRBJ2-3|NA|NA
CAAKEPDTQYF
TGTGCCGCCAAGGAGCCAGATACGCAGTATTTT
>TRBV9|TRBJ2-7|TRBD2|NA
CASSTTGTRTYEQYF
TGTGCCAGCAGCACTACCGGGACTAGGACCTACGAGCAGTACTTC
>TRBV6-4|TRBJ2-3|NA|NA
CASSDGGSTDTQYF
TGTGCCAGCAGTGACGGCGGTAGCACAGATACGCAGTATTTT
>TRBV27|TRBJ1-5|NA|NA
CASSSLRFAGNQPQHF
TGTGCCAGCAGTTCCCTTAGATTCGCAGGGAATCAGCCCCAGCATTTT
>TRBV6-1|TRBJ2-3|NA|NA
CASSSLLAPDTQYF
TGTGCCAGCAGTTCGTTGTTAGCGCCAGATACGCAGTATTTT
>TRBV9|TRBJ2-5|NA|NA
CASSAGLQGVETQYF
TGTGCCAGCAGCGCAGGGCTACAGGGAGTGGAGACCCAGTACTTC
>TRBV4-2|TRBJ2-7|NA|few
CASSQDAQGPLSYEQYF
TGTGCCAGCAGCCAAGATGCCCAGGGGCCCCTCTCCTACGAGCAGTACTTC
>TRBV9|TRBJ1-4|TRBD1|NA
CASSAGGTNEKLFF
TGTGCCAGCAGCGCAGGGGGGACTAATGAAAAACTGTTTTTT
>TRBV5-4|TRBJ1-1|NA|NA
CASSPDGGLNTEAFF
TGTGCCAGCAGCCCCGACGGGGGTCTGAACACTGAAGCTTTCTTT
>TRBV28|TRBJ2-7|NA|NA
CASSFLGESSYEQYF
TGTGCCAGCAGCTTTCTGGGAGAGAGCTCCTACGAGCAGTACTTC
>TRBV13|TRBJ2-4|TRBD1|NA
CASSLQFGRTGGSDIQYF
TGTGCCAGCAGCCTACAGTTCGGGAGGACAGGGGGCTCGGACATTCAGTACTTC
>TRBV5-4|TRBJ2-5|TRBD1|NA
CASSLTGGLETQYF
TGTGCCAGCAGCTTGACAGGGGGACTAGAGACCCAGTACTTC
>TRBV19|TRBJ1-1|TRBD1|NA
CASSPGQAAYTEAFF
TGTGCCAGTAGTCCAGGACAGGCCGCGTACACTGAAGCTTTCTTT
>TRBV10-3|TRBJ1-5|TRBD1|NA
CAISETGGYSNQPQHF
TGTGCCATCAGTGAGACAGGGGGCTATAGCAATCAGCCCCAGCATTTT
>TRBV19|TRBJ2-7|NA|once
CASSTRTAYEQYF
TGTGCCAGTAGTACCCGGACTGCTTACGAGCAGTACTTC
>TRBV29-1|TRBJ2-7|NA|NA
CSVALSGTYEQYF
TGCAGCGTTGCCTTATCTGGCACCTACGAGCAGTACTTC
>TRBV9|TRBJ2-1|TRBD1|few
CASSPTGTGLNEQFF
TGTGCCAGCAGCCCTACGGGGACAGGCCTCAATGAGCAGTTCTTC
>TRBV11-2|TRBJ2-5|NA|NA
CASSLASQETQYF
TGTGCCAGCAGCTTAGCCAGCCAAGAGACCCAGTACTTC
>TRBV11-2|TRBJ1-4|NA|NA
CASSSGHRLFF
TGTGCCAGCAGCTCGGGACACCGACTGTTTTTT
>TRBV5-1|TRBJ1-6|NA|NA
CASSLAGRGNSPLHF
TGCGCCAGCAGCTTGGCCGGGAGAGGTAATTCACCCCTCCACTTT
>TRBV20-1|TRBJ2-7|TRBD1|few
CSARPGTGDF
TGCAGTGCTAGACCCGGGACAGGGGACTTC
>TRBV5-6|TRBJ2-5|NA|NA
CASSLGPRETQYF
TGTGCCAGCAGCTTGGGTCCCCGGGAGACCCAGTACTTC
>TRBV7-2|TRBJ2-7|TRBD1|NA
CASSRDRAHYEQYF
TGTGCCAGCAGCCGGGACAGGGCCCACTACGAGCAGTACTTC
>TRBV10-3|TRBJ1-3|TRBD1|NA
CAISEPRQGANTIYF
TGTGCCATCAGTGAGCCCAGACAGGGTGCGAACACCATATATTTT
>TRBV7-9|TRBJ1-1|NA|NA
CASSPTGREGTEAFF
TGTGCCAGCAGCCCCACGGGGAGGGAGGGGACTGAAGCTTTCTTT
>TRBV29-1|TRBJ1-2|TRBD1|NA
CSVMTGGFYGYTF
TGCAGCGTGATGACAGGGGGCTTCTATGGCTACACCTTC
>TRBV6-5|TRBJ2-7|NA|once
CASSPQAPGTYEQYF
TGTGCCAGCAGCCCCCAGGCTCCGGGGACCTACGAGCAGTACTTC
>TRBV9|TRBJ1-2|NA|NA
CASSFTGKPFYGYTF
TGTGCCAGCAGCTTTACAGGCAAACCCTTCTATGGCTACACCTTC
>TRBV7-9|TRBJ2-1|NA|NA
CASTSWGDNEQFF
TGTGCCAGCACATCGTGGGGGGACAATGAGCAGTTCTTC
>TRBV6-5|TRBJ2-7|NA|NA
CASSYSWGQAAYEQYF
TGTGCCAGCAGTTACTCGTGGGGGCAGGCGGCCTACGAGCAGTACTTC
>TRBV4-2|TRBJ2-1|NA|once
CASSQVAAGTHSDEQFF
TGTGCCAGCAGCCAAGTTGCCGCGGGGACCCACAGCGATGAGCAGTTCTTC
>TRBV7-2|TRBJ1-6|NA|NA
CASSLRTATYNSPLHF
TGTGCCAGCAGCTTAAGGACAGCGACCTATAATTCACCCCTCCACTTT